This T cell receptor beta chain derives from a study of T cells after yellow fever vaccination. Across the whole study: Fractions with few cells were prepared using SMART-Seq v4 Ultra Low Input. Study conclusions and caveats: In post-booster samples, most primary-vaccination clones reappeared (roughly 96% CD4, about 91% CD8).

CDR1 and CDR2 (germline): LGHNA, YSLEER. The CDR3 extends over 16 amino acids. V gave up 0 bases and J gave up 4 bases, with 15 bases separating them. UMIs and a universal primer site were added when TCR cDNA was made by 5'RACE template switching. TCRdb called the 5' RACE reads again in MiXCR, with one record for every CDR3 protein. Of approximately 330,000 distinct CDR3 sequences in the sample, about an eighth were seen once. Comment on this clonotype: Its antigen is currently unknown.

The rearrangement uses TRBV4-3 and TRBJ1-2; D remains ambiguous. The sequence derives from a man younger than 35 who received the YFV17D yellow fever vaccine. The material sequenced was CD4+ T cells sorted from PBMCs, taken 15 days after the yellow fever booster vaccination. This CDR3 is CASSQDAAARRYGYTF. The CDR3 nucleotides read TGCGCCAGCAGCCAAGATGCTGCCGCCCGCCGCTATGGCTACACCTTC.